This record concerns one TCR beta chain sequence. The antigen remains unidentified. Germline V gene data show CDR1 as SEHNR and CDR2 as FQNEAQ (reference sequence). This CDR3 has 13 residues. The V and J ends lost 5 bases and 7 bases, in that order; junction bases with no gene match: 7. Naivety among CD8 cells was defined by CD45RO negativity and positive CCR7 selection, thereby excluding terminally differentiated effector memory CD45RA+ cells. Study donors comprised healthy, HIV-negative adults devoid of recent acute infection or vaccination. This entry comes from a study of shared clonotypes between healthy human individuals. For sorted subsets, 150 to 200 ng DNA per replicate equaled 30,000 or so T cell genomes. The assay was immunoSEQ multiplex PCR, and TCRdb's table has in-frame clones only and misses some. The sample holds about 2.2 million clones, roughly 93% seen once. Study-wide findings and caveats: What limited the represented genetic and exposure-history diversity was the small number of donors. Generally, naive subsets came out with larger estimated richness than memory subsets.

V and J are TRBV7-9 and TRBJ2-7, with 8 bases fitting TRBD1. The sequenced sample was naive CD8+ T cells from PBMCs. The receptor's source is a young man in good health. Some clones in this sample may be carry-over from other donors' samples. In DNA form, the CDR3 reads TGTGCCAGCAGCCCGGACAGGGTGGGGGAGCAGTACTTC. Its protein product is CASSPDRVGEQYF.